Shown below are 17 T cell receptor beta chains from a single sample sequenced in a study of T cell repertoires in Merkel cell carcinoma. Sequenced by immunoSEQ multiplex PCR; TCRdb stores in-frame clones only, minus some. The top ten clones hold approximately 17% of a sample with roughly 14,000 clones, 65% to 85% of them seen once. Sequenced: tumor tissue. All receptors come from an adult with Merkel cell carcinoma.

The J gene is TRBJ1-1, the V gene TRBV15; TRBD1 is a possible D gene (5 bases). Trimming took 0 bases from V and 0 from J, leaving 11 bases between them. The CDR3 totals 16 residues. Germline-derived CDR1 and CDR2 are LNHNV and YYDKDF (reference sequence). The CDR3 DNA sequence: TGTGCCACCAGCAGAGATGTTGGAGGGGTGAACACTGAAGCTTTCTTT. As protein: CATSRDVGGVNTEAFF.

V is TRBV18 and J is TRBJ1-1, with no clear D. The germline V gene encodes CDR1 KGHSH and CDR2 LQKENI. V was cut by 6 bases and J by 1 base, with 9 bases left in between. The CDR3 has 13 residues. The CDR3 nucleotides read TGTGCCAGCTCTCCCGACGGGAACACTGAAGCTTTCTTT. This translates into CASSPDGNTEAFF.

This clone occurred once. The chain joins TRBV18 to TRBJ1-1; D might be TRBD1 (5 bases). Germline loops: CDR1 KGHSH, CDR2 LQKENI. V was shortened by 3 bases and J by 5 bases, with 13 bases between the two germline ends. The CDR3 has 14 amino acids. CDR3 coding DNA: TGTGCCAGCTCACCGGCTCAGGGAGCAACTGAAGCTTTCTTT. Protein product: CASSPAQGATEAFF.

The chain carries TRBV9 and TRBJ1-2; the D is unclear. V was trimmed by 2 bases and J by 7 bases, leaving 12 bases between them. Per the germline V gene, CDR1 is SGDLS and CDR2 is YYNGEE. The CDR3 contains 13 residues. The DNA for the CDR3 is TGTGCCAGCAGCGTTTCAGTTGCCTCTGGCTACACCTTC. It codes for CASSVSVASGYTF.

The count of this clone is one. V is TRBV9 and J is TRBJ2-5; 9 bases are a match to TRBD2. The trim removed 0 bases at V and 5 bases at J, leaving 11 bases unmatched. The CDR3 spans 17 residues. In germline, CDR1 is SGDLS, CDR2 YYNGEE. CDR3 DNA sequence: TGTGCCAGCAGCGTAGAAGAGAGCGGGGGGTTTGGGGAGACCCAGTACTTC. Its translation: CASSVEESGGFGETQYF. The variable domain in full, completed from reference TRBV9 and TRBJ2-5, reads DSGVTQTPKHLITATGQRVTLRCSPRSGDLSVYWYQQSLDQGLQFLIQYYNGEERAKGNILERFSAQQFPDLHSELNLSSLELGDSALYFCASSVEESGGFGETQYFGPGTRLLVL.

This clone has just one count. The chain is built from TRBV5-6 and TRBJ2-5; TRBD2 agrees at 15 bases. This CDR3 has 18 amino acids. The V gene's germline CDR1 is SGHDT and CDR2 YYEEEE. J gave up 1 base and V 3 bases, and 7 bases lay outside the gene matches. CDR3: CASSWGLAGGPSQETQYF. The CDR3 DNA reads TGTGCCAGCAGCTGGGGACTAGCGGGGGGCCCCTCCCAAGAGACCCAGTACTTC.

This clone was recorded a few times. The rearrangement links TRBV28 to TRBJ2-7, with D perhaps matching TRBD2 (6 bases). Trimming shortened V by 4 bases and J by 0 bases, and 13 bases separated the two germline ends. Germline CDR1 reads MDHEN; CDR2 reads SYDVKM. This CDR3 spans 15 amino acids. The DNA for the CDR3 is TGTGCCAGCAGTTCTACTGGGAGGAGCTCCTACGAGCAGTACTTC. Its protein product is CASSSTGRSSYEQYF.

The chain employs TRBV6-6 and TRBJ2-7, with D possibly being TRBD1 (6 bases). V lost 4 bases and J lost 2, with 18 bases in between. There are 16 residues in the CDR3. Germline loops: CDR1 MNHNY, CDR2 SVGAGI (reference sequence). CDR3: CASSFSGTLGTYEQYF. DNA of the CDR3: TGTGCCAGCAGTTTTTCCGGGACATTGGGTACCTACGAGCAGTACTTC.

This clone was counted between two and nine times. The chain is built from TRBV5-4 and TRBJ1-1; 8 bases are shared with TRBD1. The CDR3 has 17 residues. V was pared by 4 bases and J by 1 base, with 12 bases of the junction left unmatched. The germline gives CDR1 SGHNT, CDR2 YYREEE (reference sequence). The CDR3 bases are TGTGCCAGCAGCCCCGACAGGGGCGGTCCGAAGAACACTGAAGCTTTCTTT. As protein: CASSPDRGGPKNTEAFF.

The chain has TRBV7-2 and TRBJ2-5; D remains unclear. Germline V lookup: CDR1 SGHTA, CDR2 FQGNSA. V was pared by 4 bases and J by 7 bases, with 10 bases between. This CDR3 has 12 residues. The CDR3 region has the DNA TGTGCCAGCAGCTCCAGCTTAGGGACCCAGTACTTC. Its protein product is CASSSSLGTQYF.

The chain has TRBV4-3 and TRBJ1-3; D remains unclear. The germline V gene has CDR1 LGHNA and CDR2 YSLEER. V was cut by 0 bases and J by 0 bases, with 18 bases left in between. This CDR3 has 19 residues. The CDR3 region is CASSQDRYGESASGNTIYF. The CDR3 DNA follows: TGCGCCAGCAGCCAAGATCGATATGGGGAGAGCGCCTCTGGAAACACCATATATTTT.

V is TRBV27 and J is TRBJ1-6, with 8 bases lining up with TRBD1. Germline trimming cut 3 bases from V and 5 bases from J; bases unmatched to any gene: 0. This CDR3 spans 14 amino acids. Per germline, CDR1 MNHEY and CDR2 SMNVEV (reference sequence). Here the CDR3 reads CASSLDRDNSPLHF. The CDR3 DNA reads as TGTGCCAGCAGTTTGGACAGGGATAATTCACCCCTCCACTTT.

The rearrangement joins TRBV5-8 to TRBJ1-2, with 9 positions matching TRBD1. From germline, CDR1 is SGHTS and CDR2 YDEGEE. The junction had 8 bases not matched to a gene; V was cut back by 4 bases and J by 7 bases. This CDR3 comprises 14 residues. CDR3 amino acids: CASSTDRGISGYTF. The CDR3 coding sequence is TGTGCCAGCAGCACGGACAGGGGAATTAGTGGCTACACCTTC.

V is TRBV6-6 and J is TRBJ2-5; 7 positions agree with TRBD2. The CDR3 has 13 residues. V shed 6 bases, J shed 2 bases, and the junction held 3 bases outside the gene matches. CDR1 and CDR2 from the germline V gene are MNHNY and SVGAGI (reference sequence). The CDR3 here is CASRGGGQETQYF. The CDR3 nucleotides read TGTGCCAGCAGGGGCGGGGGTCAAGAGACCCAGTACTTC.

The rearrangement joins TRBV3-1 (or the pseudogene TRBV3-2) to TRBJ1-5, with D perhaps matching TRBD1 (5 bases). In germline, CDR1 is LGHDT, CDR2 YNNKEL (reference sequence). This CDR3 has 16 amino acids. Trimming removed 5 bases at V and 1 base at J, with 15 bases between. This CDR3 reads CASSSTGTRSNQPQHF. The CDR3 DNA follows: TGTGCCAGCAGCTCTACCGGGACTCGGAGCAATCAGCCCCAGCATTTT.

The chain uses TRBV27 and TRBJ1-2; TRBD1 might be the D (6 bases). The CDR3 runs to 13 residues. V was cut by 5 bases and J by 7 bases, with 14 bases left in between. Germline lookup yields CDR1 MNHEY and CDR2 SMNVEV (reference sequence). Here the CDR3 DNA reads TGTGCCAGCAGTCGAGGTACAGGGCTTGGCTACACCTTC. It translates to CASSRGTGLGYTF.

The chain is built from TRBV4-3 and TRBJ2-1; 12 nucleotides line up with TRBD2. Germline values: CDR1 LGHNA, CDR2 YSLEER. The CDR3 spans 20 residues. The V and J ends lost 0 bases and 0 bases, in that order; junction bases with no gene match: 9. This chain's CDR3 is CASSQDGLAGPEFSYNEQFF. The CDR3 region has the DNA TGCGCCAGCAGCCAAGATGGACTAGCGGGACCTGAGTTCTCCTACAATGAGCAGTTCTTC.